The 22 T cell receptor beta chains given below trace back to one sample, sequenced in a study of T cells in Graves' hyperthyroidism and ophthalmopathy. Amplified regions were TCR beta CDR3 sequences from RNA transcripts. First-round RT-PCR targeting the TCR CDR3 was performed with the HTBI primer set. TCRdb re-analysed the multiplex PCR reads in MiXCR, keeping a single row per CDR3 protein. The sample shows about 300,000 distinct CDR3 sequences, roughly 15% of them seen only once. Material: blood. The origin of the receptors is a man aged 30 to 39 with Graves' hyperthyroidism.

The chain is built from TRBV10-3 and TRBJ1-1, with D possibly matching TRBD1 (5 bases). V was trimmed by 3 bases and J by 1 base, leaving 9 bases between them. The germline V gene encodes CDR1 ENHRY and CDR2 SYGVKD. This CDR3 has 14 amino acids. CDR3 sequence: CAISEGHTNTEAFF. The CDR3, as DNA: TGTGCCATCAGTGAAGGACACACGAACACTGAAGCTTTCTTT.

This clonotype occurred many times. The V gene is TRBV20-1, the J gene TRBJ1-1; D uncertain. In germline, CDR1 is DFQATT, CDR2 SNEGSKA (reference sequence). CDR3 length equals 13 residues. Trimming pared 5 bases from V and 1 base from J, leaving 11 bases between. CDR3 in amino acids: CSARRGRNTEAFF. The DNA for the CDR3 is TGCAGTGCTCGACGGGGAAGGAACACTGAAGCTTTCTTT.

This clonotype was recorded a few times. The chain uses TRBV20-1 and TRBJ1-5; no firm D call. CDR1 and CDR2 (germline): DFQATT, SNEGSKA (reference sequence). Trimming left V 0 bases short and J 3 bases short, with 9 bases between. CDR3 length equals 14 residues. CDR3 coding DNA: TGCAGTGCTAGAGAACGGGGATACAATCAGCCCCAGCATTTT. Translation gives CSARERGYNQPQHF.

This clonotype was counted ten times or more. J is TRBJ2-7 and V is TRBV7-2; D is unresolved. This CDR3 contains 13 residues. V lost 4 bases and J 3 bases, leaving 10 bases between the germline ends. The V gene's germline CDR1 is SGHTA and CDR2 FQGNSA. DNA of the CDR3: TGTGCCAGCAGCTCCGTACTTTTCTACGAGCAGTACTTC. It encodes CASSSVLFYEQYF. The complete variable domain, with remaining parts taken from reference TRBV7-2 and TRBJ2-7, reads GAGVSQSPSNKVTEKGKDVELRCDPISGHTALYWYRQSLGQGLEFLIYFQGNSAPDKSGLPSDRFSAERTGGSVSTLTIQRTQQEDSAVYLCASSSVLFYEQYFGPGTRLTVT.

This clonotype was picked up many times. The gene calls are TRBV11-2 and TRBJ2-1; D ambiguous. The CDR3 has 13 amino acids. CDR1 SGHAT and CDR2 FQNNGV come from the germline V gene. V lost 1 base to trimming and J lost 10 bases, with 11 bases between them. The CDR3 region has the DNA TGTGCCAGCAGCTTAGTATCAAACGTCGAGCAGTTCTTC. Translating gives CASSLVSNVEQFF.

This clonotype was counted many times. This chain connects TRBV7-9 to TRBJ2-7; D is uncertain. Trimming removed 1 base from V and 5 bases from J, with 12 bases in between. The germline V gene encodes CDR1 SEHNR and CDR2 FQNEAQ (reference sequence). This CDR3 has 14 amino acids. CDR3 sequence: CASSLGIGINEQYF. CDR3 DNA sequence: TGTGCCAGCAGCTTAGGGATAGGGATTAACGAGCAGTACTTC.

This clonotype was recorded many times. The CDR3 DNA sequence: TGCAGTGCTAGCGAACCCAGCGGGAGGGCAGATACGCAGTATTTT. Encoded protein: CSASEPSGRADTQYF. The rearrangement links TRBV20-1 to TRBJ2-3, with TRBD2 matching 10 bases. The V segment lost 3 bases and the J segment 4 bases; nucleotides outside the gene matches: 7. The CDR3 sequence is 15 residues long. CDR1 DFQATT and CDR2 SNEGSKA come from the germline V gene (reference sequence).

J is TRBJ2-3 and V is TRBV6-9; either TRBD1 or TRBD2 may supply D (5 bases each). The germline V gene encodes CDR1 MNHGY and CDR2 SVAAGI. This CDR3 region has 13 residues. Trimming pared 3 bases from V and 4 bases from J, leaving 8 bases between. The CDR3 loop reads CASSYGASDTQYF. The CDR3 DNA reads TGTGCCAGCAGTTACGGGGCATCAGATACGCAGTATTTT.

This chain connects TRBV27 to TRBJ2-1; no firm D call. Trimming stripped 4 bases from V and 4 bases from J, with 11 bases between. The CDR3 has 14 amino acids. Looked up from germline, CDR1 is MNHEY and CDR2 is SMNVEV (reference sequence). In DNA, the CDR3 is TGTGCCAGCAGTTCCCTTCCGGATTACAATGAGCAGTTCTTC. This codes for CASSSLPDYNEQFF.

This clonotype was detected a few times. The DNA of the CDR3 is TGCAGTGCTAAGTTACAGGGATTACCTAGGGAGCAGTTCTTC. Amino acids: CSAKLQGLPREQFF. The chain recombines TRBV20-1 with TRBJ2-1; tentative D call: TRBD1 (6 bases). The CDR3 loop spans 14 amino acids. Trimming took off 4 bases at V and 10 bases at J, with 20 bases between the two ends. CDR1 DFQATT and CDR2 SNEGSKA come from the germline V gene (reference sequence).

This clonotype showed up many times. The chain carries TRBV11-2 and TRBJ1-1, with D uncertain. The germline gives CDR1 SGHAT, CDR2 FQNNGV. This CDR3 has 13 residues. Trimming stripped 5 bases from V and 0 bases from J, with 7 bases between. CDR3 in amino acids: CASSPRLNTEAFF. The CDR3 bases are TGTGCCAGCAGCCCTAGGCTGAACACTGAAGCTTTCTTT.

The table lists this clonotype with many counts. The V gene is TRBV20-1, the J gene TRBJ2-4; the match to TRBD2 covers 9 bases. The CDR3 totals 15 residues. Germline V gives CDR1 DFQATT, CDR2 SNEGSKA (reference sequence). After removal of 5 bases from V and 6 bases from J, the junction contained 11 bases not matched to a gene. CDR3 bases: TGCAGTGCTCGACCAGCTAGCGGGACTGGAAACATTCAGTACTTC. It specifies CSARPASGTGNIQYF.

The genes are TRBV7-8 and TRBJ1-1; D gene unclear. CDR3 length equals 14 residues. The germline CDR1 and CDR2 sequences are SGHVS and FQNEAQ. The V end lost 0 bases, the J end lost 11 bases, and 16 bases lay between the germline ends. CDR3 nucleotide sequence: TGTGCCAGCAGCTTAGCGCAATCGACTCCGGCGGCTTTCTTT. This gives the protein CASSLAQSTPAAFF.

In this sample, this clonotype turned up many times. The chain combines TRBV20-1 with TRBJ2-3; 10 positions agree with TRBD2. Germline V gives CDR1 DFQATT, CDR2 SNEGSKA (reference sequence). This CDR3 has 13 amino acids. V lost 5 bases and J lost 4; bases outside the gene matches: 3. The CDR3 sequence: CSASSGSPDTQYF. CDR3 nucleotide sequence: TGCAGTGCTTCTAGCGGGAGCCCAGATACGCAGTATTTT.

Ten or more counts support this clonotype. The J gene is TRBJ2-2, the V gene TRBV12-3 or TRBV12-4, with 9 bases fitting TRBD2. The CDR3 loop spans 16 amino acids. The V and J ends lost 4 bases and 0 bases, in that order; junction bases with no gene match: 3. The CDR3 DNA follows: TGTGCCAGCAGTTCCAGCGGGAGGACGAACACCGGGGAGCTGTTTTTT. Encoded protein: CASSSSGRTNTGELFF.

This CDR3 reads CASSLGRLAGVETQYF. In DNA form, the CDR3 reads TGTGCCAGCAGCCTGGGTAGGCTAGCGGGAGTCGAGACCCAGTACTTC. The genes are TRBV7-2 and TRBJ2-5; TRBD2 aligns across 10 bases. The germline CDR1 and CDR2 sequences are SGHTA and FQGNSA. Trimming removed 5 bases from V and 5 bases from J; junction bases left unmatched: 11. The CDR3 has 16 amino acids.

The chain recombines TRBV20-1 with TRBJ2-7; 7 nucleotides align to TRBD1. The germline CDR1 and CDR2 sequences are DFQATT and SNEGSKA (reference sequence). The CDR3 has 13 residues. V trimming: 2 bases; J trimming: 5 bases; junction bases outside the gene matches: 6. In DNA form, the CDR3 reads TGCAGTGCTAGACTTTCAACAGGGGACGAGCAGTACTTC. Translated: CSARLSTGDEQYF.

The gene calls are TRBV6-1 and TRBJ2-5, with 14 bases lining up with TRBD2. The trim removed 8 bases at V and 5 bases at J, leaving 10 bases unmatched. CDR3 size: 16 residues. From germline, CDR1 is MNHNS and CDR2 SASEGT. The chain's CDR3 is CASGTSGSLGKETQYF. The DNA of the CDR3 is TGTGCCAGCGGGACTAGCGGGAGCCTGGGGAAGGAGACCCAGTACTTC.

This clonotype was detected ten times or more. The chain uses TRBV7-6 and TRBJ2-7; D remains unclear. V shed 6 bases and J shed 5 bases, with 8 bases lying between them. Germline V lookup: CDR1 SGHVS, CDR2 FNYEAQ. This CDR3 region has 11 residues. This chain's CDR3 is CASSFSNEQYF. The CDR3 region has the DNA TGTGCCAGCAGTTTTAGTAACGAGCAGTACTTC.

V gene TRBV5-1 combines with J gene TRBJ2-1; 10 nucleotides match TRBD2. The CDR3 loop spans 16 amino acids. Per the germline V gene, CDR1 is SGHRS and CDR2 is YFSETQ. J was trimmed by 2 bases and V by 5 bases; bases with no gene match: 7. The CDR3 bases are TGCGCCAGCAGGGGGTCTAGCGGGGGTCCCTACAATGAGCAGTTCTTC. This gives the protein CASRGSSGGPYNEQFF.

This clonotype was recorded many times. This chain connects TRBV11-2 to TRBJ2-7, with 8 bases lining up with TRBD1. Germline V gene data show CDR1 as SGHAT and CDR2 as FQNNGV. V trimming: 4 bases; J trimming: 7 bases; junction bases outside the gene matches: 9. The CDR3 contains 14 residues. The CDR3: CASSSDRGAREQYF. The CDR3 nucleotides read TGTGCCAGCAGCTCAGACAGGGGAGCAAGGGAGCAGTACTTC.

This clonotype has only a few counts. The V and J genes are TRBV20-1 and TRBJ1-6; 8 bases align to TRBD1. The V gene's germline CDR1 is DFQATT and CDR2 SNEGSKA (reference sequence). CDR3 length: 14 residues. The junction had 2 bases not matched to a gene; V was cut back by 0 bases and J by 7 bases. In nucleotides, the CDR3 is TGCAGTGCTAGAGATAACAGGGGGAATTCACCCCTCCACTTT. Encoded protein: CSARDNRGNSPLHF.